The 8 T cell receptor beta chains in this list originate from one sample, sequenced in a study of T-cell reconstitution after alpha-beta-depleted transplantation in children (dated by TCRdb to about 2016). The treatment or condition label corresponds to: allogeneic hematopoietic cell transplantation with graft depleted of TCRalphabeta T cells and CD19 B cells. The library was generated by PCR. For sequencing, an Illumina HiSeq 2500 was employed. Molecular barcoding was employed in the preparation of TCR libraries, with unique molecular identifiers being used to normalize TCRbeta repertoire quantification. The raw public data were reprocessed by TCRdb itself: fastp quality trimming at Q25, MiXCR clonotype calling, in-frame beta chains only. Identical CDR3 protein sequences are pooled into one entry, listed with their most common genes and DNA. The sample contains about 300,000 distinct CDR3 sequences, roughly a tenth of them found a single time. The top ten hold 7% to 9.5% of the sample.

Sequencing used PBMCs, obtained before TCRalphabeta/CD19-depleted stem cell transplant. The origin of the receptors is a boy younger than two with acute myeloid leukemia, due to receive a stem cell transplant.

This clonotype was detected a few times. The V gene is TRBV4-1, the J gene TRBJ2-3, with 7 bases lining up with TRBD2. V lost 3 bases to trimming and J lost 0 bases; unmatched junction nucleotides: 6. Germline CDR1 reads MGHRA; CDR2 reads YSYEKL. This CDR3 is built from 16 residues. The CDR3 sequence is CASSQGLAESTDTQYF. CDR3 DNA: TGCGCCAGCAGCCAGGGGCTAGCGGAAAGCACAGATACGCAGTATTTT.

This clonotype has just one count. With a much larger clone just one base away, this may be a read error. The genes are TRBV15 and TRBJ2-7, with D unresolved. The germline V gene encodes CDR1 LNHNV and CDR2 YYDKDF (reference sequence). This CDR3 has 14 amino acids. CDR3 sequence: CATSRETRSYEQCF. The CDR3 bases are TGTGCCACCAGCAGAGAGACAAGATCCTACGAGCAGTGCTTC.

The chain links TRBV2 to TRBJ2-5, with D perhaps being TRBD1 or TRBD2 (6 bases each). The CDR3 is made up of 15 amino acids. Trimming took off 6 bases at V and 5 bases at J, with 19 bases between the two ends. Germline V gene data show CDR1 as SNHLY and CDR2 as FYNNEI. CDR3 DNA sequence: TGTGCCAGCAGAAGTCAGGGGACTCATAAGGAGACCCAGTACTTC. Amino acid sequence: CASRSQGTHKETQYF.

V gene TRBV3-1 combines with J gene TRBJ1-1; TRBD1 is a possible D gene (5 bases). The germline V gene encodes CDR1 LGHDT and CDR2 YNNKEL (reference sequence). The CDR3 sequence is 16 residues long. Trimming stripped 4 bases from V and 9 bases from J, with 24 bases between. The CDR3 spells CASSPHSQGILLQAFF. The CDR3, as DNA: TGTGCCAGCAGCCCCCATTCTCAGGGAATCCTTCTACAAGCTTTCTTT.

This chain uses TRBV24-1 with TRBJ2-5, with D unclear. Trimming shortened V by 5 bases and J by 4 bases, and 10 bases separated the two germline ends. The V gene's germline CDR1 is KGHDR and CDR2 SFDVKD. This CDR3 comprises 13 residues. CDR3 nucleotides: TGTGCCACCAGTGGCCGAGCTTTAGAGACCCAGTACTTC. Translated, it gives CATSGRALETQYF.

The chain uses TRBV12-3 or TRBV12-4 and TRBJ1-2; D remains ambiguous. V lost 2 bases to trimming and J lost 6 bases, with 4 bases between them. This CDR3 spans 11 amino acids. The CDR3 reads CASSLRDGYTF. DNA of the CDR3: TGTGCCAGCAGTTTAAGGGATGGCTACACCTTC.

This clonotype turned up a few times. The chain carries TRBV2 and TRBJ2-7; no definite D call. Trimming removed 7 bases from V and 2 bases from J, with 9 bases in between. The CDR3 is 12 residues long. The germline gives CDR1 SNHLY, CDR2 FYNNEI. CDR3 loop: CASTPFPYEQYF. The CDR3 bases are TGTGCCAGCACGCCTTTTCCCTACGAGCAGTACTTC.

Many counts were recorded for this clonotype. CDR3 nucleotide sequence: TGCAGTGCCCGGTCGCTAGCGGGTGCCTACGAGCAGTACTTC. This gives the protein CSARSLAGAYEQYF. The rearrangement links TRBV20-1 to TRBJ2-7; 8 nucleotides agree with TRBD2. The V and J ends lost 6 bases and 2 bases, in that order; junction bases with no gene match: 9. The germline V gene has CDR1 DFQATT and CDR2 SNEGSKA (reference sequence). The CDR3 has 14 residues.